Each of the 3 T cell receptor beta chains below was sequenced from the same sample in a study of PD-1 blockade in classical Hodgkin lymphoma. Method: immunoSEQ multiplex PCR; TCRdb's copy keeps in-frame clones and lacks some. Of approximately 99,000 clones listed, roughly nine tenths are singletons. Relapses following autologous stem cell transplantation were seen in all patients, with brentuximab vedotin exposure varying. The sample here was peripheral blood mononuclear cells (PBMCs), taken before the second cycle of nivolumab. These receptors were taken from a human donor with classical Hodgkin lymphoma.

This chain links TRBV28 with TRBJ2-2; 8 bases are shared with TRBD1. V lost 4 bases to trimming and J lost 3 bases; unmatched junction nucleotides: 7. CDR1 is MDHEN, CDR2 SYDVKM, per germline. The CDR3 runs to 16 residues. CDR3 bases: TGTGCCAGCAGTTCTTCAGGGGGCCCTTACACCGGGGAGCTGTTTTTT. Its translation is CASSSSGGPYTGELFF.

The chain carries TRBV12-1 and TRBJ1-2; no DNA check was done on the table's D call, TRBD1. TRBV12-1 is listed as a pseudogene. The CDR3 is made up of 16 amino acids. The CDR3 sequence: CASSSALDRGLYGYTF. The CDR3 coding sequence is TGTGCCAGCAGCTCGGCCCTGGACAGGGGGCTATATGGCTACACCTTC.

The sample holds one count of this clone. The chain has TRBV6-5 and TRBJ2-3; TRBD2 agrees at 8 bases. V trimming: 5 bases; J trimming: 3 bases; junction bases outside the gene matches: 7. Looked up from germline, CDR1 is MNHEY and CDR2 is SVGAGI. CDR3 length equals 15 residues. CDR3 in amino acids: CASSISGKVTDTQYF. DNA of the CDR3: TGTGCCAGCAGTATTAGCGGGAAGGTGACAGATACGCAGTATTTT.